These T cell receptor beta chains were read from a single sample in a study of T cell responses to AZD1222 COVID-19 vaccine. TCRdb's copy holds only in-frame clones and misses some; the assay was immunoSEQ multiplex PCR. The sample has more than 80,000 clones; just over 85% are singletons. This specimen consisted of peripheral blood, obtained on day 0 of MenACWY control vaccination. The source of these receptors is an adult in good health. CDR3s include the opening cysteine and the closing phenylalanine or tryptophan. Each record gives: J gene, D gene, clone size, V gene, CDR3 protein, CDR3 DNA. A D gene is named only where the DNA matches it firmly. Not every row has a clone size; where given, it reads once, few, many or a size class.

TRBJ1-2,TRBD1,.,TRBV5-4,CASSFGTGVQLRNGYTF,TGTGCCAGCAGCTTCGGGACAGGGGTACAGTTAAGAAATGGCTACACCTTC
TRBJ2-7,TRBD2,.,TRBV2,CASRPSSAGVNEQYF,TGTGCCAGCAGACCCTCTTCCGCGGGGGTCAACGAGCAGTACTTC
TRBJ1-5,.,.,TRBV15,CATSREKGNQPQHF,TGTGCCACCAGCAGAGAGAAGGGCAATCAGCCCCAGCATTTT
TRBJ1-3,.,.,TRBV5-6,CASSYFDGNTIYF,TGTGCCAGCAGCTATTTTGACGGAAACACCATATATTTT
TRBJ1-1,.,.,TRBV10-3,CAISESTLGLQRPEAFF,TGTGCCATCAGTGAGTCGACCCTGGGACTACAGCGTCCTGAAGCTTTCTTT
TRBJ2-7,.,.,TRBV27,CASSPLDTSYEQYF,TGTGCCAGCAGTCCCCTTGACACCTCCTACGAGCAGTACTTC
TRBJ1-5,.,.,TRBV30,CAWSVQGENQPQHF,TGTGCCTGGAGTGTACAGGGTGAGAATCAGCCCCAGCATTTT
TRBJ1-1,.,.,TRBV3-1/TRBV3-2,CASSQGKALGQNTEAFF,TGTGCCAGCAGCCAAGGAAAAGCCTTGGGACAGAACACTGAAGCTTTCTTT
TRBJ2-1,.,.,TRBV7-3,CASSLVGQGYNEQFF,TGTGCCAGCAGCTTAGTGGGGCAGGGTTACAATGAGCAGTTCTTC
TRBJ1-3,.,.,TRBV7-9,CASSSTDVGSGNTIYF,TGTGCCAGCAGCTCAACGGATGTGGGATCTGGAAACACCATATATTTT
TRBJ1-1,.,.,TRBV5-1,CASSLSDMNTEAFF,TGCGCCAGCAGCTTGTCAGACATGAACACTGAAGCTTTCTTT
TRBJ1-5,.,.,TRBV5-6,CASSSPHRNQPQHF,TGTGCCAGCAGCTCCCCCCACAGGAATCAGCCCCAGCATTTT
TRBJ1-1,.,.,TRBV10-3,CAIRDSLNTEAFF,TGTGCCATCAGGGACAGCTTGAACACTGAAGCTTTCTTT
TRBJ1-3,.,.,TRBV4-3,CASSQDTGSSGNTIYF,TGCGCCAGCAGCCAAGATACAGGCAGCTCTGGAAACACCATATATTTT
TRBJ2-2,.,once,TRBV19,CASRRLDTGELFF,TGTGCCAGTAGAAGGCTCGACACCGGGGAGCTGTTTTTT
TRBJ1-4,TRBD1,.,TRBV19,CASSLPGTADEKLFF,TGTGCCAGTAGCTTACCCGGGACAGCCGATGAAAAACTGTTTTTT
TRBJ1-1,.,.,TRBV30,CAWKRRDTEAFF,TGTGCCTGGAAACGGCGGGACACTGAAGCTTTCTTT
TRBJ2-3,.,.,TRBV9,CASSVIPGTDTQYF,TGTGCCAGCAGCGTAATTCCGGGCACAGATACGCAGTATTTT
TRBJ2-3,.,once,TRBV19,CASSMSLTTDTQYF,TGTGCCAGTAGTATGTCACTTACCACAGATACGCAGTATTTT
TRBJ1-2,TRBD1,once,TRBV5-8,CASTSSGTGYGYTF,TGTGCCAGCACCTCTTCCGGGACAGGGTATGGCTACACCTTC
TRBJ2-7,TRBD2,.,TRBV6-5,CASSYSGGLEQYF,TGTGCCAGCAGCTATAGCGGGGGGCTCGAGCAGTACTTC
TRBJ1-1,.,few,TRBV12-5,CASGLEFTEAFF,TGTGCTAGTGGTTTGGAGTTCACTGAAGCTTTCTTT
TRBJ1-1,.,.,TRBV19,CASSMRRGGSTEAFF,TGTGCCAGTAGTATGAGGCGTGGGGGAAGTACTGAAGCTTTCTTT
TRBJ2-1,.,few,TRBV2,CASSVVPVEQFF,TGTGCCAGCAGTGTGGTCCCAGTTGAGCAGTTCTTC
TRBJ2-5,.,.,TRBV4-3,CASSQGRAGETQYF,TGCGCCAGCAGCCAAGGACGCGCTGGGGAGACCCAGTACTTC
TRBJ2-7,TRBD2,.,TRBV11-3,CASSLGAGAPYEQYF,TGTGCCAGCAGCTTAGGAGCGGGGGCCCCCTACGAGCAGTACTTC